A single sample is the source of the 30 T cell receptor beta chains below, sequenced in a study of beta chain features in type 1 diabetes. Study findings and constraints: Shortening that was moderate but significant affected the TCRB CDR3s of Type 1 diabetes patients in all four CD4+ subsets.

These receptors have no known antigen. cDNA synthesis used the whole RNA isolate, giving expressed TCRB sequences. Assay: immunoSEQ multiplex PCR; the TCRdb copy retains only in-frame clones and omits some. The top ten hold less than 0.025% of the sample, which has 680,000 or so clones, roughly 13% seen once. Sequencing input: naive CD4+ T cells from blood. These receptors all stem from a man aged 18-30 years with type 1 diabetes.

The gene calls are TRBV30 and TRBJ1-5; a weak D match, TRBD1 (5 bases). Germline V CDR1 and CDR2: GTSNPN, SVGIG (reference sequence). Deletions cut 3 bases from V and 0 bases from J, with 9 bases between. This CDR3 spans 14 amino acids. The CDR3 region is CAWRGVGSNQPQHF. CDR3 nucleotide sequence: TGTGCCTGGAGGGGGGTGGGTAGCAATCAGCCCCAGCATTTT. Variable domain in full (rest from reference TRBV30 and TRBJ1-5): SQTIHQWPATLVQPVGSPLSLECTVEGTSNPNLYWYRQAAGRGLQLLFYSVGIGQISSEVPQNLSASRPQDRQFILSSKKLLLSDSGFYLCAWRGVGSNQPQHFGDGTRLSIL.

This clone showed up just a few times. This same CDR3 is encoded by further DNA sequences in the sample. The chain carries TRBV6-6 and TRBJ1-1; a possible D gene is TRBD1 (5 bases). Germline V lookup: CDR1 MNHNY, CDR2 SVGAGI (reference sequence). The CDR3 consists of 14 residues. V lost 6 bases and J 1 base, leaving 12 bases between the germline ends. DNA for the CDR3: TGTGCCAGCAGCTCCCGAGGGGCGAACACTGAAGCTTTCTTT. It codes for CASSSRGANTEAFF.

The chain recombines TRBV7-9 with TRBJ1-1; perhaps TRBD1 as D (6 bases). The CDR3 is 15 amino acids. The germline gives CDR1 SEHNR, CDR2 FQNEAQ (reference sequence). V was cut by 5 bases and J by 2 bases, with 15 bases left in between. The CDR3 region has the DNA TGTGCCAGCAGCCCGGACAGAACTATAAACACTGAAGCTTTCTTT. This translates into CASSPDRTINTEAFF.

CDR3 sequence: CAWLGELSYEQYF. The CDR3 nucleotides are TGTGCCTGGCTGGGGGAGCTCTCCTACGAGCAGTACTTC. V and J are TRBV30 and TRBJ2-7, with D perhaps being TRBD1 or TRBD2 (5 bases each). CDR3 length equals 13 residues. Trimming left V 5 bases short and J 0 bases short, with 11 bases between. The germline V gene encodes CDR1 GTSNPN and CDR2 SVGIG (reference sequence). The whole variable domain, filled in from reference TRBV30 and TRBJ2-7, reads SQTIHQWPATLVQPVGSPLSLECTVEGTSNPNLYWYRQAAGRGLQLLFYSVGIGQISSEVPQNLSASRPQDRQFILSSKKLLLSDSGFYLCAWLGELSYEQYFGPGTRLTVT.

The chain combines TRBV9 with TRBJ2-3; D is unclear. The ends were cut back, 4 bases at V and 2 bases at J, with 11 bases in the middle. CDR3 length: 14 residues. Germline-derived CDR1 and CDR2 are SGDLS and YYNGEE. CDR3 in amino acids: CASSPRAPTDTQYF. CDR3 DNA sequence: TGTGCCAGCAGCCCCCGGGCCCCCACAGATACGCAGTATTTT.

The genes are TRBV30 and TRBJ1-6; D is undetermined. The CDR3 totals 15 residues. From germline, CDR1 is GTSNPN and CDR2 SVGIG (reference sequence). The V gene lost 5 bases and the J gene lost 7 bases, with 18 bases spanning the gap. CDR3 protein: CAWASGISSNSPLHF. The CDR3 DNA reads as TGTGCCTGGGCTTCGGGCATTAGCTCGAATTCACCCCTCCACTTT.

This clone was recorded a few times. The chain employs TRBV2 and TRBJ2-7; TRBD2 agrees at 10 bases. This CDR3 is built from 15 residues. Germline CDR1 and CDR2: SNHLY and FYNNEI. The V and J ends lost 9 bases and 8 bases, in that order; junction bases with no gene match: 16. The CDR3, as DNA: TGTGCCAGTACCACCGGGGCTAGCGGGGGCGGACAGCAGTACTTC. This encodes CASTTGASGGGQQYF.

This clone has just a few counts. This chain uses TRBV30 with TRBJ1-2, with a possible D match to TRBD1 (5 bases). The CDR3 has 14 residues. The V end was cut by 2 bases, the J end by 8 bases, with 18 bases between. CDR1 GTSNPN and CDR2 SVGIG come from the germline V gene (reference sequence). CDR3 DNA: TGTGCCTGGAGTTATCCCGAGCGATGGGGGGGCTACACCTTC. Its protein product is CAWSYPERWGGYTF.

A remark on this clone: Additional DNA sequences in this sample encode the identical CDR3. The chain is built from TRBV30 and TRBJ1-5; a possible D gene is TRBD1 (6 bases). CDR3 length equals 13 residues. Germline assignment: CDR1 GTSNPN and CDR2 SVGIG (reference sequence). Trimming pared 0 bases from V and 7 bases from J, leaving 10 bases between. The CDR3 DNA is TGTGCCTGGAGTGTTGGGGGGGGCCAGCCCCAGCATTTT. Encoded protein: CAWSVGGGQPQHF.

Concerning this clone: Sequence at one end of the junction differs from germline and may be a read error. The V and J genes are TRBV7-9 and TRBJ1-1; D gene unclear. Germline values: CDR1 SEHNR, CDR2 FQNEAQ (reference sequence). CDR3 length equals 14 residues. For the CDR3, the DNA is TGTGCCAGCAGCTTGGACCTCAGTGTGAAGATGGCATACTTT. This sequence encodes CASSLDLSVKMAYF.

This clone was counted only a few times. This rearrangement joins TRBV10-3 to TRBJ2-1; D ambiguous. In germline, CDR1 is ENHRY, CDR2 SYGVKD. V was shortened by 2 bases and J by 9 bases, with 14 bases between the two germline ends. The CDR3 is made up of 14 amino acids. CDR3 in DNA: TGTGCCATCAGTGAGGGGCCGGCGGCCGCTGAGCAGTTCTTC. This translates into CAISEGPAAAEQFF.

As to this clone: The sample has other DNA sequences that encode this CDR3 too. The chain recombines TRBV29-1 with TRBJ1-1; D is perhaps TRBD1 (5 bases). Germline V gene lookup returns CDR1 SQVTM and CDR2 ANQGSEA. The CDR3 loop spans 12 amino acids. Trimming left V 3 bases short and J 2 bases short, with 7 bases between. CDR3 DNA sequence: TGCAGCGTTGACAGGGCAAACACTGAAGCTTTCTTT. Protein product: CSVDRANTEAFF.

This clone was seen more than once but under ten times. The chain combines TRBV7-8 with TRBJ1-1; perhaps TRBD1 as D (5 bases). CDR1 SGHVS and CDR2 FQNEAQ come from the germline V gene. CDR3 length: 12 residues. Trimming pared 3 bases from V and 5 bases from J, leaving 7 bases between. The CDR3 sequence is CASSFGTTEAFF. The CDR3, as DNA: TGTGCCAGCAGCTTCGGGACGACTGAAGCTTTCTTT.

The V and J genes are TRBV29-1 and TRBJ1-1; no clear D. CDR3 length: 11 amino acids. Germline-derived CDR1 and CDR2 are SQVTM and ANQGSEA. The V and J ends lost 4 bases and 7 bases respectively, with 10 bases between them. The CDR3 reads CSVVWWSEAFF. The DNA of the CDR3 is TGCAGCGTTGTGTGGTGGAGTGAAGCTTTCTTT.

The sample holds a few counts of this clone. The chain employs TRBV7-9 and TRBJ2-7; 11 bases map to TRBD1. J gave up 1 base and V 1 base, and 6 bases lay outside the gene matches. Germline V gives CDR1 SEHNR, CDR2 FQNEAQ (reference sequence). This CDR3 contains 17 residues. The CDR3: CASSLVGTGGMSYEQYF. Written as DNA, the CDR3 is TGTGCCAGCAGCTTAGTTGGGACAGGGGGTATGTCCTACGAGCAGTACTTC.

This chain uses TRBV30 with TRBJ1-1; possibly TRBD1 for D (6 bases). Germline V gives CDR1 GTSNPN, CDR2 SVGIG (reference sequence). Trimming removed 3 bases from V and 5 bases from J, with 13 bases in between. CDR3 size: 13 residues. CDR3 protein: CAWRQGVWTEAFF. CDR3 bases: TGTGCCTGGAGACAGGGAGTATGGACTGAAGCTTTCTTT.

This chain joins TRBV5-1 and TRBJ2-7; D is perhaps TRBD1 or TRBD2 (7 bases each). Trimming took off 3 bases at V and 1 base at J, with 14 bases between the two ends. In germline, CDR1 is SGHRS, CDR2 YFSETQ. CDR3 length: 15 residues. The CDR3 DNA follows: TGCGCCAGCAGCTCCGGGACAGCGGGGTCCTACGAGCAGTACTTC. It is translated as CASSSGTAGSYEQYF.

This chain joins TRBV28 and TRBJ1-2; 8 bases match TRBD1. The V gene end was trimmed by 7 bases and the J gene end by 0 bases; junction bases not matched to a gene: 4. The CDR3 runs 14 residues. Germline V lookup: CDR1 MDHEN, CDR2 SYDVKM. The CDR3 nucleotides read TGTGCCAGCACCCAACAGGGGGCTAACTATGGCTACACCTTC. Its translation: CASTQQGANYGYTF.

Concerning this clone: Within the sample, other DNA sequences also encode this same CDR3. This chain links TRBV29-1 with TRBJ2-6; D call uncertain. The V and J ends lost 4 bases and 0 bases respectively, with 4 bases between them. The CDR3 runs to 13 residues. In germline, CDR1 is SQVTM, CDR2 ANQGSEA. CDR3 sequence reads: CSVGVSGANVLTF. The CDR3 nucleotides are TGCAGCGTTGGTGTCTCTGGGGCCAACGTCCTGACTTTC.

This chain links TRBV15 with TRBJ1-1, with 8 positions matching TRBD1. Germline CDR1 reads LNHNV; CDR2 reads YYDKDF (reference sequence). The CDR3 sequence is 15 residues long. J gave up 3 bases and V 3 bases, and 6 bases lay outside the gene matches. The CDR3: CATSRADRDDTEAFF. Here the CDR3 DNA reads TGTGCCACCAGCAGGGCGGACAGGGACGACACTGAAGCTTTCTTT.

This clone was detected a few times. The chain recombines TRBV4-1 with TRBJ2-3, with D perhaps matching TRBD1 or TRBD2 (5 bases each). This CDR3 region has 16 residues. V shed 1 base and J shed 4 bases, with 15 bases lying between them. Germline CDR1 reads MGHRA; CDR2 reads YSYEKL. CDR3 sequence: CASSQVGAGSPDTQYF. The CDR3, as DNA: TGCGCCAGCAGCCAAGTTGGGGCAGGGAGTCCAGATACGCAGTATTTT.

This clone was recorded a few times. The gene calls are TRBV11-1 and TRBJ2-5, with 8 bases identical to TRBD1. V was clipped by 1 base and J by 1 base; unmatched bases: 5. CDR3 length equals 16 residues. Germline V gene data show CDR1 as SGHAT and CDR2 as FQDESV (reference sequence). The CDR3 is CASSLEDRGGQETQYF. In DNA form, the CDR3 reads TGTGCCAGCAGCTTAGAAGACAGGGGAGGCCAAGAGACCCAGTACTTC.

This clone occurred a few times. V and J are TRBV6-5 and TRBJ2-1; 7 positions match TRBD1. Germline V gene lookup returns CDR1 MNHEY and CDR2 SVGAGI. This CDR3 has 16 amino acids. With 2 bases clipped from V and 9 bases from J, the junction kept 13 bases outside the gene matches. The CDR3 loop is CASSYSPTGFDGEQFF. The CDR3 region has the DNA TGTGCCAGCAGTTACAGCCCGACAGGGTTCGACGGTGAGCAGTTCTTC.

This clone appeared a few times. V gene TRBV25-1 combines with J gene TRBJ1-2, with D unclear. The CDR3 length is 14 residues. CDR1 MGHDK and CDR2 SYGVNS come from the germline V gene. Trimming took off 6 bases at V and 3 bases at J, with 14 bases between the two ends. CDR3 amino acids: CASSPSEGYYGYTF. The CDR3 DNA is TGTGCCAGCAGCCCTAGCGAAGGCTACTATGGCTACACCTTC.

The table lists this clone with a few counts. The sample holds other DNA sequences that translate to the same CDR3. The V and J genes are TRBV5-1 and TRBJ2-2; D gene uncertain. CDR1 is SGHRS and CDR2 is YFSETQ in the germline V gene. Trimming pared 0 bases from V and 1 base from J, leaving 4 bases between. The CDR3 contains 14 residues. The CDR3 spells CASSLDLNTGELFF. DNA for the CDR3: TGCGCCAGCAGCTTGGACCTGAACACCGGGGAGCTGTTTTTT.

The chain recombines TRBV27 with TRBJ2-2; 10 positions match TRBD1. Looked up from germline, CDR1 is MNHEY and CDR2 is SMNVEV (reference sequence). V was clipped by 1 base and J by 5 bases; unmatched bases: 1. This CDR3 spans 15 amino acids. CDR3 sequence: CASSLWDRGTGELFF. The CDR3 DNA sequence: TGTGCCAGCAGTTTATGGGACAGGGGTACCGGGGAGCTGTTTTTT.

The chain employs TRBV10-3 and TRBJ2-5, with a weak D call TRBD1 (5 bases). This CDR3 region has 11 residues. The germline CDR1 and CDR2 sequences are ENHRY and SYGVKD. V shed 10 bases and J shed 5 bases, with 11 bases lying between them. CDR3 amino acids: CATQGSETQYF. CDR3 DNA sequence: TGTGCCACCCAGGGTTCCGAGACCCAGTACTTC.

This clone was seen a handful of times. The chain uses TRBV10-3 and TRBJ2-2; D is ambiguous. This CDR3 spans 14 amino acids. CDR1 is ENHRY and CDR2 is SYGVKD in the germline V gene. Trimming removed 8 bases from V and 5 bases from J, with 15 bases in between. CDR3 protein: CAIDAPGETGELFF. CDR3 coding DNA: TGTGCCATCGACGCACCAGGAGAAACCGGGGAGCTGTTTTTT.

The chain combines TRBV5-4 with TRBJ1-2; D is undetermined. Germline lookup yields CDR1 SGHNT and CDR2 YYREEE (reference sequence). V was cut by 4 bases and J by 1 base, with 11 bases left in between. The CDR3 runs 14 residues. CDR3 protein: CASSRESGNYGYTF. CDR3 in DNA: TGTGCCAGCAGCAGGGAATCCGGTAACTATGGCTACACCTTC.

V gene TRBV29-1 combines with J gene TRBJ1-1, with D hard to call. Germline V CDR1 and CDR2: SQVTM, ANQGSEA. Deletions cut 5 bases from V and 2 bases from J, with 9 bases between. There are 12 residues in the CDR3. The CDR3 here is CSVRPTNTEAFF. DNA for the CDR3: TGCAGCGTTCGCCCCACTAACACTGAAGCTTTCTTT.